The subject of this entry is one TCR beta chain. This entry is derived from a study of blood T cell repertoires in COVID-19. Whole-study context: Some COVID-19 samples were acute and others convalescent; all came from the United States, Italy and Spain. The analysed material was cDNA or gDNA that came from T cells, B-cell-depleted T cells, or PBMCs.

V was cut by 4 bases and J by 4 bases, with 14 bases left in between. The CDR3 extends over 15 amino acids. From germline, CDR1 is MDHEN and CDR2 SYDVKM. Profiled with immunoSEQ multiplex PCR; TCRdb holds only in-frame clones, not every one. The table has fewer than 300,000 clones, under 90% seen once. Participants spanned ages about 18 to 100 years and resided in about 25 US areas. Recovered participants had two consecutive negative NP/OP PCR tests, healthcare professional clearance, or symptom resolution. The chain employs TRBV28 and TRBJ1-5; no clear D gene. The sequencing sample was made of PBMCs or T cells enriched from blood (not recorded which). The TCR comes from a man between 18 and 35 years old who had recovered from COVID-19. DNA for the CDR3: TGTGCCAGCAGTTCCCGGACTGAACGAAATCAGCCCCAGCATTTT. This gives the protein CASSSRTERNQPQHF.